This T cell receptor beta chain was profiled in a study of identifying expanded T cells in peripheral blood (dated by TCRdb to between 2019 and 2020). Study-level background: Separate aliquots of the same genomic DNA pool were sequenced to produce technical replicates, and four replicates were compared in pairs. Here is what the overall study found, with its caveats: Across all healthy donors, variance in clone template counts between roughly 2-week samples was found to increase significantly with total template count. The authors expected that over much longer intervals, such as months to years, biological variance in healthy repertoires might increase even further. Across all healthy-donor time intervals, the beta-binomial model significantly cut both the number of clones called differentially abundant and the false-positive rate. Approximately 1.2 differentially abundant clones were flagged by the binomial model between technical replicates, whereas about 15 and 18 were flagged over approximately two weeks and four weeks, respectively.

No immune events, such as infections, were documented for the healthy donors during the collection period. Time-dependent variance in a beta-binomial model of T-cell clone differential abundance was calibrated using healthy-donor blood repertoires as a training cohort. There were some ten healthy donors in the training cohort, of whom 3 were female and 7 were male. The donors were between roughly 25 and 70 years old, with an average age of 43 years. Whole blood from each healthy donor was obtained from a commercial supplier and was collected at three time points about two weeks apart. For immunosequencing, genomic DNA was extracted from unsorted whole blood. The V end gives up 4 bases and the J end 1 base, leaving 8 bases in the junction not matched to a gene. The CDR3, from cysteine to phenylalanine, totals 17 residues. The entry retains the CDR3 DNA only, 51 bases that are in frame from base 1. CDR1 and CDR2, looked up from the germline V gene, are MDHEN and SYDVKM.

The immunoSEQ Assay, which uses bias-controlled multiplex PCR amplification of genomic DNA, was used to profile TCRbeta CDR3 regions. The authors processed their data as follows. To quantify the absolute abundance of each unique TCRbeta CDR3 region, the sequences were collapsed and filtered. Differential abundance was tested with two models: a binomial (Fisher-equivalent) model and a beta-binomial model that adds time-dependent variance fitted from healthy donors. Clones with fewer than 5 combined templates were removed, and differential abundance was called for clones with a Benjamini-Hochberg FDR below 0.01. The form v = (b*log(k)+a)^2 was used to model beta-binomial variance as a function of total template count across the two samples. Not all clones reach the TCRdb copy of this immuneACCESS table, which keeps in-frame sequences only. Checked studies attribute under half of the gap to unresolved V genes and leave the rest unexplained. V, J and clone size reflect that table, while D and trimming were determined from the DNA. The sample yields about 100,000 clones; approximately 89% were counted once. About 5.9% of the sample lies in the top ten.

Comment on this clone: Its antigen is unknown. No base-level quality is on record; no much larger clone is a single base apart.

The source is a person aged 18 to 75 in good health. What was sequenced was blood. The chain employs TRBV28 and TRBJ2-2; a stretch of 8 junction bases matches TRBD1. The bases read TGTGCCAGCAGTTCCCCATCCAGGGGGCTGAACACCGGGGAGCTGTTTTTT. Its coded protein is CASSSPSRGLNTGELFF.